The entry below describes one T cell receptor (beta chain). This entry is derived from a study of shared clonotypes between healthy human individuals. The CDR3 runs to 15 residues. CDR1 SGHTA and CDR2 FQGNSA come from the germline V gene. V was clipped by 5 bases and J by 4 bases, with 17 bases between them. Execution of the assay was at deep level. In the authors' workflow: Junction-only sequences produced by ImmunoSEQ had no quality scores, so filtering differed. The method was immunoSEQ multiplex PCR; TCRdb's version includes in-frame clones alone and lacks a portion of them. The DNA was the basis for D and trimming; V, J and clone size are from that table. Here the sample spans over a million clones, 70% to 80% being singletons.

This sequence was found in a man in his late teens or twenties in good health. Some clones in this sample may be carry-over from other donors' samples. Sequencing was done on a sample of memory CD4+ T cells from PBMCs. Stated subset: CD45RA-negative fraction. V and J are TRBV7-2 and TRBJ2-5, with a tentative D call TRBD1 (7 bases). In nucleotides, the CDR3 is TGTGCCAGCAGCCTGCCCAGGGGGGCGGGAGAGACCCAGTACTTC. Protein sequence: CASSLPRGAGETQYF.